This TCR beta chain is from a study of CD8+ T cells in alopecia areata. The CDR3 consists of 14 residues. V was trimmed by 9 bases and J by 0 bases, leaving 15 bases between them. Germline V lookup: CDR1 SNHLY, CDR2 FYNNEI. This clone was detected only a few times. Sample treatment: oral pan-JAK inhibitor, 5-10 mg twice daily. TCR sequencing used cDNA made by reverse transcription of extracted RNA. Sequencing was performed with immunoSEQ multiplex PCR; in TCRdb, only in-frame clones are kept and a portion is missing. The table includes 150,000 or so clones, approximately 52% detected once. The sample consisted of CD4+ T cells sorted from blood, taken between weeks 55 and 65, from a patient treated with tofacitinib. The TCR was taken from a human donor with alopecia areata. The chain uses TRBV2 and TRBJ2-7; tentatively, D is TRBD2 (7 bases). For the CDR3, the DNA is TGTGCCAGTTGTACAGGGAGGGCCTCCTACGAGCAGTACTTC. Protein product: CASCTGRASYEQYF.